The 2 T cell receptor beta chains below all came from one sample that was sequenced in a study of T cells in Graves' hyperthyroidism and ophthalmopathy. Researchers amplified the TCR beta CDR3 regions from RNA transcripts. The TCR CDR3 first-round RT-PCR relied on the HTBI primer set. TCRdb re-called the multiplex PCR reads with MiXCR, one entry per CDR3 protein. Of 250,000 to 350,000 distinct CDR3 sequences detected, roughly 17% appear once; the ten largest clones hold approximately 35%. Input material: blood. All receptors come from a man aged 30 to 39 with Graves' hyperthyroidism.

This clonotype was seen more than once but under ten times. V is TRBV25-1 and J is TRBJ2-3; TRBD1 matches at 9 bases. V gave up 5 bases and J gave up 4 bases; unmatched junction bases: 7. The CDR3 has 15 amino acids. Germline CDR1 reads MGHDK; CDR2 reads SYGVNS. CDR3 DNA: TGTGCCAGCAGTAGGAAACAGGGGGCGTCAGATACGCAGTATTTT. Amino acid sequence: CASSRKQGASDTQYF.

This clonotype was counted once. The chain uses TRBV12-3 or TRBV12-4 and TRBJ2-7; 9 bases are a match to TRBD2. V was clipped by 5 bases and J by 0 bases; unmatched bases: 11. CDR3 length equals 17 residues. CDR3 sequence reads: CASSPPRLAVRSYEQYF. Written as DNA, the CDR3 is TGTGCCAGCAGTCCTCCGAGACTAGCGGTCCGCTCCTACGAGCAGTACTTC.